Listed below are T cell receptor beta chains from one sample, sequenced in a study of tumor-infiltrating lymphocytes in primary liver carcinoma. One entry per CDR3 protein, called by TCRdb with MiXCR from the multiplex PCR reads. The repertoire holds 48,000 or so distinct CDR3 sequences, with over 65% as singletons. The sequencing sample was made of liver tumor tissue from sampling region 3. These receptor sequences come from a man in his forties with primary liver carcinoma and hepatitis B virus infection. CDR3s include the opening cysteine and the closing phenylalanine or tryptophan. A D gene is named only where the DNA matches it firmly. Only part of the rows carry a size: once, few, many, or a class if the clone is expanded.

NA	TRBJ2-3	TRBD2	TRBV11-2	TGTGCCGGCAGCTTAACTACTAGCGGGAGGGTTGGGCGAGATACGCAGTATTTT	CAGSLTTSGRVGRDTQYF
NA	TRBJ2-1	TRBD1	TRBV14	TGTACCAACAGCCAAGTGAGGGGACAGGGGCCTGAGCAGTTCTTC	CTNSQVRGQGPEQFF
NA	TRBJ2-7	NA	TRBV28	TGTGCCAGCACCCTCCTTCTCGGAGGAGACGAGCAGTACTTC	CASTLLLGGDEQYF
NA	TRBJ2-1	NA	TRBV12-3/TRBV12-4	TGTGCCAGCAGTCTGATTAGCGCCAATGAGCAGTTCTTC	CASSLISANEQFF
NA	TRBJ2-1	NA	TRBV5-4	TGTGCCAGCAGCCTTCAGACGCAGGAATTCTTC	CASSLQTQEFF
NA	TRBJ2-5	NA	TRBV11-1	TGTGCCAGCACCCCGTCCCCGGAGGTCAGGAAAGACTTCCAAGAGACCCAGTACTTC	CASTPSPEVRKDFQETQYF
once	TRBJ2-7	NA	TRBV7-9	TGTGCCAGCAACACCCCACTAGTGGCTTCATACGAGCAGTACTTC	CASNTPLVASYEQYF
NA	TRBJ2-3	NA	TRBV19	TGTGCCAGTAGAGAACGGCATAGCACAGATACGCACTATTTT	CASRERHSTDTHYF
NA	TRBJ2-1	NA	TRBV11-2	TGTGCCAGCAGCTTGGATATCGGATTAGCCACGAGTGAGCAGTTCTTC	CASSLDIGLATSEQFF
once	TRBJ2-7	NA	TRBV11-2	TGTGCCAATAGCTTAACCAGCGGAGCCTACGAGCAGTACTTC	CANSLTSGAYEQYF
NA	TRBJ2-5	NA	TRBV4-1	TGCGCCGGCAGCCAAGAGTTAGGCAAGGGAGAGACCCAGTACTTC	CAGSQELGKGETQYF
NA	TRBJ1-1	TRBD1	TRBV24-1	TGTGCCATCAGTGACCCTGACAGGGGAGAGACTGAAGCTTCCTTT	CAISDPDRGETEASF
NA	TRBJ2-7	TRBD2	TRBV10-3	TGTGCCATCAGTGGCGGGAGCGGCACCTCCTACGAGCAGCAATTC	CAISGGSGTSYEQQF
many	TRBJ2-5	TRBD2	TRBV10-2	TGCGCCAGCAGTAACGGGACTAGCGGGTTTGGGGGGACCCAGTACTTC	CASSNGTSGFGGTQYF
NA	TRBJ2-7	TRBD1	TRBV4-1	TGCGCCAGCAGCCAAGATTACAGGGGGATATATAAGCAGTGCTTC	CASSQDYRGIYKQCF
NA	TRBJ2-3	NA	TRBV11-2	TGTGCCAGCAGCTTAGCCTGGGCCGGGGGCGTGGATGCGCAGTATTTT	CASSLAWAGGVDAQYF
few	TRBJ2-5	NA	TRBV2	TGTGCCAGCAGTGAAGTAGGAGAGACCCAGTACTTC	CASSEVGETQYF
NA	TRBJ2-1	NA	TRBV19	TGTGCCAGTAGTATATCGGAGTACAATGAGCAGTTCTTC	CASSISEYNEQFF
many	TRBJ2-1	TRBD1	TRBV28	TGTGCCAGCAGGGGACCGGGACAGGGGGCCGGTGAGCAGTTCTTC	CASRGPGQGAGEQFF
NA	TRBJ1-6	NA	TRBV4-1	TGTGTCAGCAGCCAAGGGGATCAGCGCGATTCACCCCTCCACTTT	CVSSQGDQRDSPLHF
few	TRBJ1-4	NA	TRBV18	TGTGCCAGCTCCTCAGGCGCCGGGGGCGAAAAAGTGTTTTTT	CASSSGAGGEKVFF
NA	TRBJ2-1	NA	TRBV11-2	TGTGCCAGGAGCCCGGAATACGATGAGCAGTTCTTC	CARSPEYDEQFF
many	TRBJ2-2	NA	TRBV6-6	TGTGCCAGCAGTATTCCGGGCACCGGGGAGCTGTTTTTT	CASSIPGTGELFF
NA	TRBJ2-2	NA	TRBV4-1	TGCGCCAGCAGCCAAGATCCCCTTCTGGGAGTGGACACCGGGGAGCTGTTTTTT	CASSQDPLLGVDTGELFF
NA	TRBJ2-1	NA	TRBV29-1	TGCAGCGGCGTGGAGGGGGTGAACGATGAGCAGTTCTTC	CSGVEGVNDEQFF
NA	TRBJ2-6	NA	TRBV6-1	TGTGCCAGCAGTGAAGCTAGGACGAAGTGGTCTGGGGCCAATGTCCTGACTTTC	CASSEARTKWSGANVLTF